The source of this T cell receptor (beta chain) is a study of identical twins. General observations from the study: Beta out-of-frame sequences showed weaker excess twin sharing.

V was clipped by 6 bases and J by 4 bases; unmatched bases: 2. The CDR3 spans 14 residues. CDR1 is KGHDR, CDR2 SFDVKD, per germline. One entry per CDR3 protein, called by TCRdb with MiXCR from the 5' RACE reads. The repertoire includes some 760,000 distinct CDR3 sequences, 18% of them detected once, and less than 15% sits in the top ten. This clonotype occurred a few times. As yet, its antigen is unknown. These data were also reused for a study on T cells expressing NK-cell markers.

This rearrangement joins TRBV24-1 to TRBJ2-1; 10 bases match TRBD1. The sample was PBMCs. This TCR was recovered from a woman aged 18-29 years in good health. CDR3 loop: CATSPGQGYNEQFF. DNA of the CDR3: TGTGCCACCAGTCCGGGACAGGGGTACAATGAGCAGTTCTTC.